These T cell receptor beta chains were read from a single sample in a study of tumor-infiltrating lymphocytes in primary liver carcinoma. TCRdb fed the multiplex PCR reads into MiXCR, producing one record per CDR3 protein. The repertoire holds under 200,000 distinct CDR3 sequences, with 70% to 90% as singletons. The specimen sequenced was tumor tissue from primary liver carcinoma. Receptors were obtained from a man aged 40-50 years with primary liver carcinoma and hepatitis B virus infection. Both conserved end residues are part of each CDR3. Fields, in order: J gene, D gene, clone size, V gene, CDR3 DNA, CDR3 protein. D genes are given only for firm matches. For some rows the clone size is stated as once, few or many, or as a class when expanded; others skip it.

j_gene: TRBJ2-7; d_gene: NA; abundance: NA; v_gene: TRBV6-2/TRBV6-3; CDR3nt: TGTGCCAGCAGATACAAGGTACCCTACGAGGAGTACTTC; CDR3aa: CASRYKVPYEEYF
j_gene: TRBJ2-5; d_gene: NA; abundance: NA; v_gene: TRBV4-2; CDR3nt: TGTGCCAGCAGCCAAGATCCAGGCCCGCTGACCCAGTACTTC; CDR3aa: CASSQDPGPLTQYF
j_gene: TRBJ2-5; d_gene: NA; abundance: once; v_gene: TRBV28; CDR3nt: TGTGCCAGCAGTTGGGAGGTTGGGCAAGAGACCCAGTACTTC; CDR3aa: CASSWEVGQETQYF
j_gene: TRBJ2-5; d_gene: TRBD2; abundance: NA; v_gene: TRBV18; CDR3nt: TGTGCCAGCTCACGGAAGAGGGCTAGCGGTCAAGAGAGCCAGTACTTC; CDR3aa: CASSRKRASGQESQYF
j_gene: TRBJ1-5; d_gene: NA; abundance: once; v_gene: TRBV29-1; CDR3nt: TGCAGCACTGGAGGGGGAGCGAATCGGCCCCAGCATTTT; CDR3aa: CSTGGGANRPQHF
j_gene: TRBJ2-3; d_gene: NA; abundance: NA; v_gene: TRBV29-1; CDR3nt: TGCAGCGTACGGACAAACGGGAGTTGGAAAGATACGCAGTGTTTT; CDR3aa: CSVRTNGSWKDTQCF
j_gene: TRBJ2-3; d_gene: NA; abundance: NA; v_gene: TRBV11-1; CDR3nt: TGTGTCAGCACCTATGGGGGAAGCTCTGTTGGAGCCCACACAGATACGCAGTATTTT; CDR3aa: CVSTYGGSSVGAHTDTQYF
j_gene: TRBJ2-7; d_gene: NA; abundance: few; v_gene: TRBV19; CDR3nt: TGTGCCAGTAGTAGTCCCAGGAGTTCCTACGAGCAGTACTTC; CDR3aa: CASSSPRSSYEQYF
j_gene: TRBJ2-2; d_gene: TRBD2; abundance: NA; v_gene: TRBV5-1; CDR3nt: TGCGCTAGCAGCTTGGTGGCTAGCGGGCTCAACACCTGGGAGCTGTTTTTT; CDR3aa: CASSLVASGLNTWELFF
j_gene: TRBJ2-6; d_gene: NA; abundance: NA; v_gene: TRBV28; CDR3nt: TGTGCCAGCAGTTCCCCCGCTGGGGCCAACGTCCTGTCTTTC; CDR3aa: CASSSPAGANVLSF
j_gene: TRBJ2-5; d_gene: NA; abundance: NA; v_gene: TRBV12-3/TRBV12-4; CDR3nt: TGTGCCAGCAGTTTTTCTCCGAGGCTAAAAAAGACCCAGTACTTC; CDR3aa: CASSFSPRLKKTQYF
j_gene: TRBJ2-3; d_gene: NA; abundance: once; v_gene: TRBV29-1; CDR3nt: TGCAGCGTACGGACTAACGGGAATTGGAAAGTTACGCAGTATTTT; CDR3aa: CSVRTNGNWKVTQYF
j_gene: TRBJ2-1; d_gene: NA; abundance: many; v_gene: TRBV12-3/TRBV12-4; CDR3nt: TGTGCCAGCAGGTTCCAGACCTCCTACAATGAGCAGTTCTTC; CDR3aa: CASRFQTSYNEQFF
j_gene: TRBJ2-5; d_gene: NA; abundance: once; v_gene: TRBV29-1; CDR3nt: TGCAGCGTGCCACAGGGATGGTCAACCCAGTACTTC; CDR3aa: CSVPQGWSTQYF
j_gene: TRBJ1-5; d_gene: NA; abundance: NA; v_gene: TRBV10-1; CDR3nt: TGCGCCAGCAGCGATTTAGACCAGCCCCAGCATTTT; CDR3aa: CASSDLDQPQHF
j_gene: TRBJ2-1; d_gene: NA; abundance: NA; v_gene: TRBV6-1; CDR3nt: TGTACCAGCAGTGACCGCCCCGGGACTGGTGGCAATGAGCAGTTCTTC; CDR3aa: CTSSDRPGTGGNEQFF
j_gene: TRBJ2-7; d_gene: TRBD1; abundance: once; v_gene: TRBV5-6; CDR3nt: TGTGCCATCAGCTCGCGGACAGGGCCCCACGAGCAGTACTTC; CDR3aa: CAISSRTGPHEQYF
j_gene: TRBJ2-1; d_gene: NA; abundance: NA; v_gene: TRBV11-1; CDR3nt: TGTGCCGGCAGCTTAGGGCTGCAGGATACTTGGGGGTCCTACAATGAGCAGTTCTTC; CDR3aa: CAGSLGLQDTWGSYNEQFF
j_gene: TRBJ1-1; d_gene: NA; abundance: many; v_gene: TRBV6-1; CDR3nt: TGTGCCAGCAGTGAAGTCAGGGACACTGAAGCTTTCTTT; CDR3aa: CASSEVRDTEAFF
j_gene: TRBJ2-1; d_gene: TRBD1; abundance: NA; v_gene: TRBV4-2; CDR3nt: TGTCCCGGCGGCCACGCCGGGGGACAGGGGAACAATGAGCAGTTCTTC; CDR3aa: CPGGHAGGQGNNEQFF
j_gene: TRBJ2-3; d_gene: TRBD2; abundance: NA; v_gene: TRBV7-4; CDR3nt: TGTGCCAGCAGCTTGGAGGGAGGGTTGGATACGGAATATTTT; CDR3aa: CASSLEGGLDTEYF
j_gene: TRBJ1-1; d_gene: NA; abundance: NA; v_gene: TRBV28; CDR3nt: TGTGCCAGCACCTCGGAACAGACGAACACTGATGCTTTCTTT; CDR3aa: CASTSEQTNTDAFF
j_gene: TRBJ2-7; d_gene: NA; abundance: NA; v_gene: TRBV6-5; CDR3nt: TGTGCCAGCATTTACGGAGGCAGAGGACATATCTACGAACAGTACTTC; CDR3aa: CASIYGGRGHIYEQYF
j_gene: TRBJ1-2; d_gene: NA; abundance: NA; v_gene: TRBV6-2/TRBV6-3; CDR3nt: TGTGCCAACAGGGCAAGTGAACAGGGCGTTAACTATGGCTACACCTTC; CDR3aa: CANRASEQGVNYGYTF
j_gene: TRBJ1-1; d_gene: NA; abundance: NA; v_gene: TRBV4-3; CDR3nt: TGCGCCAGCAGCCAAGCGAACGGGAAGAACACTGAAACTTTCTTT; CDR3aa: CASSQANGKNTETFF
j_gene: TRBJ2-7; d_gene: NA; abundance: many; v_gene: TRBV28; CDR3nt: TGTGCCACCTCAGGACTCCCCCGCTACGAGCAGTACTTC; CDR3aa: CATSGLPRYEQYF
j_gene: TRBJ1-1; d_gene: NA; abundance: NA; v_gene: TRBV29-1; CDR3nt: TGCAACGCCGGGTACGGGCTGATCGCTGAAGCTTTCTTT; CDR3aa: CNAGYGLIAEAFF
j_gene: TRBJ2-7; d_gene: NA; abundance: NA; v_gene: TRBV6-6; CDR3nt: TGTGCCAGCTCGAGTCGAGATGAGCAGTACTTC; CDR3aa: CASSSRDEQYF
j_gene: TRBJ1-4; d_gene: NA; abundance: NA; v_gene: TRBV14; CDR3nt: TGTGTCAGTACCTACTCCTTCGAAGGAAAACTATTTTTT; CDR3aa: CVSTYSFEGKLFF
j_gene: TRBJ2-2; d_gene: TRBD2; abundance: NA; v_gene: TRBV4-1; CDR3nt: TGCGCCTGCATCCAAGATAGAGCGGGAGCGAACACCGGGGAGCTGTTTTTT; CDR3aa: CACIQDRAGANTGELFF
j_gene: TRBJ2-2; d_gene: TRBD2; abundance: NA; v_gene: TRBV29-1; CDR3nt: TGCAGCTTTGGACTAGCGGGAGGGAACACCGGGGAGCTGTTTTTT; CDR3aa: CSFGLAGGNTGELFF
j_gene: TRBJ2-7; d_gene: NA; abundance: NA; v_gene: TRBV5-5; CDR3nt: TGTGCCAGCAGCATGGGTCACCTTCTCTACAAGCAGTACTTC; CDR3aa: CASSMGHLLYKQYF
j_gene: TRBJ2-7; d_gene: NA; abundance: NA; v_gene: TRBV29-1; CDR3nt: TGCAGCCCCGGGGCAGGGACGTCCTTCGAGCAGTACTTC; CDR3aa: CSPGAGTSFEQYF
j_gene: TRBJ2-7; d_gene: NA; abundance: NA; v_gene: TRBV11-2; CDR3nt: TGTGCCAGCAACTTACAATGGAGAGGGGAAAACGAGCAGTACTTC; CDR3aa: CASNLQWRGENEQYF
j_gene: TRBJ2-1; d_gene: NA; abundance: NA; v_gene: TRBV6-1; CDR3nt: TGTGCCAGCAGTGAAACATGGGGGGCCTACATTGAGCAGTTCTTC; CDR3aa: CASSETWGAYIEQFF
j_gene: TRBJ2-7; d_gene: NA; abundance: once; v_gene: TRBV6-1; CDR3nt: TGTGCCAGCAGTGAAATGCCGGGACCAGGCTACGAGCAGTACTTC; CDR3aa: CASSEMPGPGYEQYF
j_gene: TRBJ1-6; d_gene: TRBD1; abundance: NA; v_gene: TRBV4-1; CDR3nt: TGCGCCAGCAGCCAAGATCTGGGACAGAGCCGGAATTCACCCCTCCACTTT; CDR3aa: CASSQDLGQSRNSPLHF
j_gene: TRBJ2-1; d_gene: NA; abundance: NA; v_gene: TRBV11-2; CDR3nt: TGTGCCATCAGCTTAGGTTGTCTTGAGCTGTTCTTC; CDR3aa: CAISLGCLELFF
j_gene: TRBJ2-7; d_gene: NA; abundance: NA; v_gene: TRBV6-1; CDR3nt: TGTGCCAGCAGTGAAGCACGGGTTTCCTACGAGAAGTACTTC; CDR3aa: CASSEARVSYEKYF
j_gene: TRBJ1-1; d_gene: NA; abundance: many; v_gene: TRBV12-3/TRBV12-4; CDR3nt: TGTGCCAGCGGTTTAGACAGATACACTGAAGCTTTCTTT; CDR3aa: CASGLDRYTEAFF
j_gene: TRBJ1-6; d_gene: NA; abundance: NA; v_gene: TRBV12-3/TRBV12-4; CDR3nt: TGTGCCTGCTCATTGGGGGGGAAACCACCCCTCCACTTT; CDR3aa: CACSLGGKPPLHF
j_gene: TRBJ2-7; d_gene: NA; abundance: NA; v_gene: TRBV5-4; CDR3nt: TGTGCCAGCGGCCTTGACGAGGGCCATAGTGAGCAGTACTTC; CDR3aa: CASGLDEGHSEQYF
j_gene: TRBJ2-3; d_gene: NA; abundance: once; v_gene: TRBV6-6; CDR3nt: TGTGCCAGCACCAGGGAGACCACAGATACGCAGAATTTT; CDR3aa: CASTRETTDTQNF
j_gene: TRBJ2-1; d_gene: TRBD2; abundance: NA; v_gene: TRBV11-2; CDR3nt: TGTGTCAGCAGCTTAGATACTAACGGGAGGTCTCAGTTCTTC; CDR3aa: CVSSLDTNGRSQFF
j_gene: TRBJ1-2; d_gene: NA; abundance: NA; v_gene: TRBV6-2/TRBV6-3; CDR3nt: TGTGCCAGTATTCAACTCGGGACGATCTATGGCTACACCTTC; CDR3aa: CASIQLGTIYGYTF
j_gene: TRBJ1-4; d_gene: TRBD1; abundance: once; v_gene: TRBV5-5; CDR3nt: TGTGCCAGCAGCCCCCATGGACAGGGGGCGCGGAAACTGTTTTTT; CDR3aa: CASSPHGQGARKLFF
j_gene: TRBJ2-3; d_gene: TRBD2; abundance: NA; v_gene: TRBV30; CDR3nt: TGTGCCTGGCGGACTAGCGGGTTCATAGATACGCAGTTTTTT; CDR3aa: CAWRTSGFIDTQFF
j_gene: TRBJ2-3; d_gene: TRBD2; abundance: NA; v_gene: TRBV6-1; CDR3nt: TGTGCCAGCGGACTAGCGGGAGCAACATATACACAGTATTTT; CDR3aa: CASGLAGATYTQYF
j_gene: TRBJ2-7; d_gene: TRBD2; abundance: NA; v_gene: TRBV6-5; CDR3nt: TGTGTCAGCAGTTCTTCAGCGGGAGGGGGCGAGCAATACTTC; CDR3aa: CVSSSSAGGGEQYF
j_gene: TRBJ2-7; d_gene: NA; abundance: NA; v_gene: TRBV6-5; CDR3nt: TGTGCCAGCAGTTCACTCCAGTCTATGACTTGTGGGACGGACGAGCAGTACTTC; CDR3aa: CASSSLQSMTCGTDEQYF
j_gene: TRBJ1-4; d_gene: NA; abundance: NA; v_gene: TRBV11-2; CDR3nt: TGTGCTAGCAGCTTAGACCCGACAGGTGTTGAAAATCTGTTTTTT; CDR3aa: CASSLDPTGVENLFF
j_gene: TRBJ2-2; d_gene: NA; abundance: NA; v_gene: TRBV5-1; CDR3nt: TGCGCCAGCAGCCCTAGCCTAGGGCATGGTAACACCGGGGAGCTATATTTT; CDR3aa: CASSPSLGHGNTGELYF
j_gene: TRBJ2-1; d_gene: NA; abundance: NA; v_gene: TRBV6-6; CDR3nt: TGTGCCAGCGGGGAAGGACACCCTTCCTACAATAAACAGTTCTTC; CDR3aa: CASGEGHPSYNKQFF
j_gene: TRBJ2-5; d_gene: TRBD2; abundance: once; v_gene: TRBV11-2; CDR3nt: TGTGCCAACAGCCCTAGCTCAATCCAGGATACTGGGCGGGAGACTCAGTACTTC; CDR3aa: CANSPSSIQDTGRETQYF
j_gene: TRBJ2-2; d_gene: NA; abundance: NA; v_gene: TRBV29-1; CDR3nt: NA; CDR3aa: CSVAKGTGQLFF